This TCR beta chain was sequenced in a study of T cell responses to AZD1222 COVID-19 vaccine. Second-dose recipients at about 4 or about 12 weeks were treated as one pooled group. Data came from immunoSEQ multiplex PCR; TCRdb stores just in-frame clones and leaves some out. The top ten hold approximately 6.2% of the sample, which has about 150,000 clones, 90% seen once. Germline lookup yields CDR1 LGHNA and CDR2 YNFKEQ. V lost 2 bases to trimming and J lost 0 bases; unmatched junction nucleotides: 7. The length of the CDR3 is 16 residues. The source material was peripheral blood, sampled 28 days after the second AZD1222 dose. This sequence was found in an adult who received the AZD1222 COVID-19 vaccine. The rearrangement joins TRBV4-2 to TRBJ2-7, with 7 positions matching TRBD2. The CDR3 protein is CASSQSSGPSSYEQYF. The CDR3, as DNA: TGTGCCAGCAGCCAAAGTAGCGGGCCGTCCTCCTACGAGCAGTACTTC.